The 20 T cell receptor beta chains below come from one sample, sequenced in a study of cytomegalovirus exposure and HLA in healthy donors. The study ran its PCR with 60 Vbeta and 13 Jbeta primers. Clones were sequenced by immunoSEQ multiplex PCR, and TCRdb holds only the in-frame ones, with some missing. The sample shows around 190,000 clones, around 90% of them seen only once. The source material was PBMCs. Source of these receptors: a boy between 2 and 15 years old in good health and CMV-seronegative.

V is TRBV5-1 and J is TRBJ1-4; possibly TRBD1 for D (5 bases). Trimming pared 6 bases from V and 7 bases from J, leaving 16 bases between. Germline CDR1 SGHRS, CDR2 YFSETQ. The CDR3 length is 14 residues. CDR3 sequence reads: CASKPAGGGEKLFF. The CDR3 DNA follows: TGCGCCAGCAAACCGGCGGGGGGTGGTGAAAAACTGTTTTTT.

The CDR3 nucleotides read TGCGCCAGCAGCCAACCGGGACAGTACAATGAGCAGTTCTTC. Protein: CASSQPGQYNEQFF. The J gene is TRBJ2-1, the V gene TRBV5-1; TRBD1 matches at 7 bases. This CDR3 contains 14 residues. The V gene's germline CDR1 is SGHRS and CDR2 YFSETQ. V was pared by 4 bases and J by 4 bases, with 5 bases of the junction left unmatched.

V and J are TRBV29-1 and TRBJ1-3, with a possible D match to TRBD1 (6 bases). The CDR3 consists of 15 residues. Germline CDR1 SQVTM, CDR2 ANQGSEA. Trimming stripped 4 bases from V and 4 bases from J, with 17 bases between. The CDR3 nucleotides are TGCAGCGTTGCCGTGTCTGGGACAACAGGAAACACCATATATTTT. Residues: CSVAVSGTTGNTIYF.

Note on this clone: The junction departs from germline at one end; a sequencing error may be responsible. J is TRBJ1-2 and V is TRBV7-9; D gene ambiguous. Germline V gene lookup returns CDR1 SEHNR and CDR2 FQNEAQ (reference sequence). CDR3 size: 13 residues. CDR3 amino acids: CSSSLPNNYGYTF. The CDR3 DNA is TGTTCCAGCAGCCTCCCTAATAACTATGGCTACACCTTC. The full variable domain, completed using reference TRBV7-9 and TRBJ1-2, is DTGVSQNPRHKITKRGQNVTFRCDPISEHNRLYWYRQTLGQGPEFLTYFQNEAQLEKSRLLSDRFSAERPKGSFSTLEIQRTEQGDSAMYLCSSSLPNNYGYTFGSGTRLTVV.

This rearrangement joins TRBV10-3 to TRBJ1-6; 8 nucleotides line up with TRBD1. CDR1 and CDR2 (germline): ENHRY, SYGVKD. Trimming removed 10 bases from V and 7 bases from J; junction bases left unmatched: 9. This CDR3 is built from 14 residues. The DNA for the CDR3 is TGTGCCACCACCCAGGGGGCGGAAAATTCACCCCTCCACTTT. Its protein product is CATTQGAENSPLHF.

The chain is built from TRBV5-1 and TRBJ1-1; 8 bases are shared with TRBD1. There are 15 residues in the CDR3. The V gene end was trimmed by 4 bases and the J gene end by 7 bases; junction bases not matched to a gene: 12. CDR1 and CDR2 from the germline V gene are SGHRS and YFSETQ. Here the CDR3 reads CASSGTGTGSYEAFF. DNA for the CDR3: TGCGCCAGCAGCGGGACCGGGACAGGATCCTATGAAGCTTTCTTT. The complete variable domain, with remaining parts taken from reference TRBV5-1 and TRBJ1-1, reads KAGVTQTPRYLIKTRGQQVTLSCSPISGHRSVSWYQQTPGQGLQFLFEYFSETQRNKGNFPGRFSGRQFSNSRSEMNVSTLELGDSALYLCASSGTGTGSYEAFFGQGTRLTVV.

V gene TRBV28 combines with J gene TRBJ2-1; maybe TRBD1 (5 bases). V gave up 6 bases and J gave up 0 bases, with 15 bases separating them. The CDR3 length is 16 residues. Germline V gene data show CDR1 as MDHEN and CDR2 as SYDVKM. The CDR3 region has the DNA TGTGCCAGCAGCCCCCCCAGGGCAAGCTCCTACAATGAGCAGTTCTTC. As protein: CASSPPRASSYNEQFF.

This clone has just a few counts. This chain joins TRBV6-6 and TRBJ1-2; 10 nucleotides agree with TRBD1. After removal of 6 bases from V and 8 bases from J, the junction contained 9 bases not matched to a gene. CDR3 size: 14 residues. Germline CDR1 and CDR2: MNHNY and SVGAGI (reference sequence). CDR3 region: CASRGQTGGYGYTF. The CDR3 region has the DNA TGTGCCAGCAGGGGACAGACAGGGGGCTACGGCTACACCTTC.

The rearrangement links TRBV5-1 to TRBJ1-1, with 9 nucleotides matching TRBD1. CDR3 length: 14 amino acids. Losses at the gene ends were 4 bases for V and 3 bases for J; bases not matched to a gene: 4. Germline-derived CDR1 and CDR2 are SGHRS and YFSETQ. The CDR3 nucleotides read TGCGCCAGCAGCGGGCGGACAGGGGACACTGAAGCTTTCTTT. Translated, it gives CASSGRTGDTEAFF.

The chain combines TRBV29-1 with TRBJ1-4, with 7 bases aligning to TRBD1. Germline assignment: CDR1 SQVTM and CDR2 ANQGSEA. V lost 5 bases to trimming and J lost 1 base; unmatched junction nucleotides: 4. The CDR3 spans 14 residues. The CDR3 bases are TGCAGCGTTTCCTACAGGGGAACTAATGAAAAACTGTTTTTT. Protein product: CSVSYRGTNEKLFF.

V is TRBV7-8 and J is TRBJ1-1, with 7 positions matching TRBD1. The V gene's germline CDR1 is SGHVS and CDR2 FQNEAQ. V dropped 5 bases and J dropped 5; count of bases not matched to a gene: 14. This CDR3 is 16 amino acids long. The CDR3 reads CASSATARGVRTEAFF. The CDR3 DNA follows: TGTGCCAGCAGCGCAACCGCCAGGGGGGTGAGGACTGAAGCTTTCTTT.

The chain combines TRBV6-5 with TRBJ2-3, with 9 bases matching TRBD1. CDR1 MNHEY and CDR2 SVGAGI come from the germline V gene. This CDR3 contains 14 residues. With 6 bases clipped from V and 6 bases from J, the junction kept 7 bases outside the gene matches. CDR3 DNA: TGTGCCAGCAGCCCCGGGACAGGGTTTGATACGCAGTATTTT. Translated: CASSPGTGFDTQYF.

The chain recombines TRBV15 with TRBJ1-2; D might be TRBD1 (5 bases). CDR1 is LNHNV and CDR2 is YYDKDF in the germline V gene (reference sequence). With 1 base removed from V and 3 bases from J, the gap between germline ends came to 6 bases. The CDR3 is 13 residues long. The CDR3 DNA is TGTGCCACCAGCAGAGCACAGGACTATGGCTACACCTTC. Its translation is CATSRAQDYGYTF.

The chain has TRBV14 and TRBJ2-1, with TRBD2 matching over 8 bases. V shed 1 base and J 9 bases; nucleotides not matched to a gene: 5. In germline, CDR1 is SGHDN, CDR2 FVKESK. The CDR3 runs 14 residues. CDR3 in DNA: TGTGCCAGCAGCCAAGTCGGGGGGGCTGGTGAGCAGTTCTTC. Protein: CASSQVGGAGEQFF.

The CDR3 here is CASSLAGGGDTQYF. CDR3 DNA: TGTGCCAGCAGCTTAGCGGGGGGCGGAGATACGCAGTATTTT. The V and J genes are TRBV9 and TRBJ2-3; 10 positions agree with TRBD2. This CDR3 has 14 amino acids. Germline assignment: CDR1 SGDLS and CDR2 YYNGEE. J gave up 5 bases and V 4 bases, and 4 bases lay outside the gene matches.

The CDR3 region is CSVGGTSGRNFPTNEQFF. The DNA for the CDR3 is TGCAGCGTCGGGGGGACTAGCGGGAGAAACTTCCCCACCAATGAGCAGTTCTTC. The chain has TRBV29-1 and TRBJ2-1; TRBD2 agrees at 14 bases. CDR3 length: 18 residues. From germline, CDR1 is SQVTM and CDR2 ANQGSEA. J was trimmed by 6 bases and V by 6 bases; bases with no gene match: 16.

Note on this clone: Within the sample, other DNA sequences also encode this same CDR3. The chain recombines TRBV27 with TRBJ1-5; 7 nucleotides align to TRBD1. Trimming removed 6 bases from V and 4 bases from J; junction bases left unmatched: 12. Germline-derived CDR1 and CDR2 are MNHEY and SMNVEV (reference sequence). The CDR3 runs to 16 residues. The CDR3 here is CASRPMNRGQNQPQHF. The CDR3 nucleotides are TGTGCCAGCAGGCCTATGAACAGGGGCCAAAATCAGCCCCAGCATTTT.

V and J are TRBV19 and TRBJ2-7; TRBD2 is a possible D gene (6 bases). The CDR3 consists of 15 residues. Germline CDR1 LNHDA, CDR2 SQIVND (reference sequence). Trimming took 5 bases from V and 1 from J, leaving 15 bases between them. DNA of the CDR3: TGTGCCAGTAGTCTGCAAGCGGGTCGGTCCTACGAGCAGTACTTC. Protein: CASSLQAGRSYEQYF.

The rearrangement links TRBV9 to TRBJ1-6; possibly TRBD1 for D (5 bases). In germline, CDR1 is SGDLS, CDR2 YYNGEE. With 4 bases removed from V and 5 bases from J, the gap between germline ends came to 10 bases. There are 14 residues in the CDR3. CDR3: CASSLRGDNSPLHF. Written as DNA, the CDR3 is TGTGCCAGCAGCCTCCGGGGGGATAATTCACCCCTCCACTTT.

The V call is TRBV5-4, the J call TRBJ2-7, with TRBD1 matching over 7 bases. This CDR3 region has 14 residues. Germline lookup yields CDR1 SGHNT and CDR2 YYREEE (reference sequence). V dropped 4 bases and J dropped 0; count of bases not matched to a gene: 4. CDR3 DNA sequence: TGTGCCAGCAGCCGGACAGGCTTCTCCTACGAGCAGTACTTC. Translated, it gives CASSRTGFSYEQYF.